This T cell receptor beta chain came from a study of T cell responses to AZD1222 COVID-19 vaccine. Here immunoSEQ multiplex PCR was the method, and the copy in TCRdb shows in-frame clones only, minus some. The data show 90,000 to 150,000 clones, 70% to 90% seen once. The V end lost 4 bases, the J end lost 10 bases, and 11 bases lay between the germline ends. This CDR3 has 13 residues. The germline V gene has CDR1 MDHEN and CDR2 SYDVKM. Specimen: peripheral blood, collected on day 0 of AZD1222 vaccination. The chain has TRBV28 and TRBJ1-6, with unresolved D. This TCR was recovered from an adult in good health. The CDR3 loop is CASSSGERSPLHF. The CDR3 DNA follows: TGTGCCAGCAGTTCTGGGGAGAGATCACCCCTCCACTTT.